This section outlines one T cell receptor beta chain sequence together with its context. The data stem from a study of Ad26.COV2.S vaccination and SARS-CoV-2 variants. Whole-study context: Recipients of Ad26.COV2.S got it intramuscularly, once or twice 56 days apart.

Regarding treatment: roughly 18 received Ad26.COV2.S at low or high dose, single or two shots; about 5 received placebo; per-sample allocation not given. The samples were gathered on day 63 after the first injection of vaccine or placebo. The CDR3 has 16 amino acids. V was cut by 3 bases and J by 1 base, with 15 bases left in between. CDR1 is MDHEN, CDR2 SYDVKM, per germline. Profiled with immunoSEQ multiplex PCR; TCRdb holds only in-frame clones, not every one. The top ten clones hold around 6.1% of a sample with around 340,000 clones, about nine tenths of them seen once. Sequenced here: peripheral blood, sampled in a trial of Ad26.COV2.S vaccine versus placebo. This receptor was identified in a person between 18 and 65 years old who received the Ad26.COV2.S COVID-19 vaccine or a placebo. The V call is TRBV28, the J call TRBJ1-1; D is perhaps TRBD1 (5 bases). The CDR3 DNA is TGTGCCAGCAGTTTTTCTGATGGGGGAGGGAACACTGAAGCTTTCTTT. It encodes CASSFSDGGGNTEAFF.